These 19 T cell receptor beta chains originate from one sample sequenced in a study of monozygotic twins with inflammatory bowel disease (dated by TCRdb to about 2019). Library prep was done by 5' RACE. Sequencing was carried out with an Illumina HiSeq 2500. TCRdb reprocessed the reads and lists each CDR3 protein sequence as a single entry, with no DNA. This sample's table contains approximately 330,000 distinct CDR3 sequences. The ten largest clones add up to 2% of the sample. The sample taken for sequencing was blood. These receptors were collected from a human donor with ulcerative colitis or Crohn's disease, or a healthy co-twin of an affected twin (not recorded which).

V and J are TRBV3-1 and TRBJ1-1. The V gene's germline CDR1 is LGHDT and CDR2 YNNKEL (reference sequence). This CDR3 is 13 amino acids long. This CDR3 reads CASSQKGNTEAFF.

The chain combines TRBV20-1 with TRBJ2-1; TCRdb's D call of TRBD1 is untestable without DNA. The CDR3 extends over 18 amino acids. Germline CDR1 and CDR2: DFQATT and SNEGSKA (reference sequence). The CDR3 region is CSARAGRGGLSSYNEQFF.

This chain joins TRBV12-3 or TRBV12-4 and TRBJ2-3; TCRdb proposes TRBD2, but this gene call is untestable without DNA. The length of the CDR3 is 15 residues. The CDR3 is CASTGLAGARDTQYF.

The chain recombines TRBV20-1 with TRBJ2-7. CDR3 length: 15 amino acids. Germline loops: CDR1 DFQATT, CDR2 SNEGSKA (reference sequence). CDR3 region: CSARVPSLLPSEQYF.

CDR3 in amino acids: CASRTRQGGTEAFF. The rearrangement joins TRBV6-2 or TRBV6-3 to TRBJ1-1; there is no DNA to check the TCRdb D call of TRBD1. The CDR3 has 14 amino acids. Germline V gene data show CDR1 as MNHEY and CDR2 as SVGEGT.

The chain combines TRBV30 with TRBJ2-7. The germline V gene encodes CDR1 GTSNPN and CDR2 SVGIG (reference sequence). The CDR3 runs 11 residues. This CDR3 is CAWSPSYEQYF.

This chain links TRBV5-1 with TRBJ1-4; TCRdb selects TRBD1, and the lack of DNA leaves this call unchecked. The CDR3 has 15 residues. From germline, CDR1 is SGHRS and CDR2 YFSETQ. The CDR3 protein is CASSIRQSPNEKLFF.

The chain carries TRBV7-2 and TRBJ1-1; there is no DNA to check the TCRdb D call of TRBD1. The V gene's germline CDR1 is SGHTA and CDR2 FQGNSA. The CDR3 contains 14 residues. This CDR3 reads CASSTAGTGRSAFF.

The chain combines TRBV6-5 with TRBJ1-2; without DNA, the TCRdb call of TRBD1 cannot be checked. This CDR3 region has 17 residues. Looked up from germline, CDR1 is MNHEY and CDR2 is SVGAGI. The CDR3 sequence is CASSSVGIRGVNYGYTF.

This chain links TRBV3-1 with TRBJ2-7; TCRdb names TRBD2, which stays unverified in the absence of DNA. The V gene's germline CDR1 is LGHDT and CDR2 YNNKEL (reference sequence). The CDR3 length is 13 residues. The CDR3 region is CASSQVELGEQYF.

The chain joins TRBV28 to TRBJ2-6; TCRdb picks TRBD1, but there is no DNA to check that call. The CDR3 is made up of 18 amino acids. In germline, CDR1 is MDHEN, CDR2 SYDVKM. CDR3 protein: CASSQWTGTLSGANVLTF.

CDR3: CSARDGTASSGNTIYF. The chain is built from TRBV20-1 and TRBJ1-3; TCRdb's D call of TRBD1 is untestable without DNA. The CDR3 extends over 16 amino acids. CDR1 and CDR2 (germline): DFQATT, SNEGSKA (reference sequence).

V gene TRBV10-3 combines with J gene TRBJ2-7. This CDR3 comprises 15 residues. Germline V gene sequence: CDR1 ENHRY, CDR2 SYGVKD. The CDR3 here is CAISEDGRSSYELYF.

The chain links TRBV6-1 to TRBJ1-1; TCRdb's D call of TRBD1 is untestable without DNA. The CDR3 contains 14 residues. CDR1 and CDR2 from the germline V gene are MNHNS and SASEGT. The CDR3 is CASRWDRGDTEAFF.

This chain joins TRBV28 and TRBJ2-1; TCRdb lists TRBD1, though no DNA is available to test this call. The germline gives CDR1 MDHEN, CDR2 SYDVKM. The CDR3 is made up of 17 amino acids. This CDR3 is CASSKTTGGGAYNEQFF.

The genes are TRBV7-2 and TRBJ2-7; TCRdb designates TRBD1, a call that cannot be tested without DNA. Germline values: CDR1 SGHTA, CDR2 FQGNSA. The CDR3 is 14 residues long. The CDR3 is CASSFRVGSDEQYF. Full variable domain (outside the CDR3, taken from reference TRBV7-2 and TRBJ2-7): GAGVSQSPSNKVTEKGKDVELRCDPISGHTALYWYRQSLGQGLEFLIYFQGNSAPDKSGLPSDRFSAERTGGSVSTLTIQRTQQEDSAVYLCASSFRVGSDEQYFGPGTRLTVT.

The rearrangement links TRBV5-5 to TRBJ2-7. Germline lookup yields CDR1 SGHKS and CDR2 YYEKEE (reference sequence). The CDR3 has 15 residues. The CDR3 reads CASSLFGDSLYEQYF.

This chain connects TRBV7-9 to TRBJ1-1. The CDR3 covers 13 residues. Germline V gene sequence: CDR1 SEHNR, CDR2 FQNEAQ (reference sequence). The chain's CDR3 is CASSEPINTEAFF. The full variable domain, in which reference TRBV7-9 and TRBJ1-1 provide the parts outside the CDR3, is DTGVSQNPRHKITKRGQNVTFRCDPISEHNRLYWYRQTLGQGPEFLTYFQNEAQLEKSRLLSDRFSAERPKGSFSTLEIQRTEQGDSAMYLCASSEPINTEAFFGQGTRLTVV.

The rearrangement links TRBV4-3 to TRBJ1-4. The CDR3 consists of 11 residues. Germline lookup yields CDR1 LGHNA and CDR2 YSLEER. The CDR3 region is CASSQAEKLFF.